This TCR beta chain stems from a study of cytomegalovirus exposure and HLA in healthy donors. Study in general: Earlier, roughly 120 million unique TCR beta sequences were recovered from around 180 million T cells by an analysis.

Primers for the PCR totalled 60 Vbeta and 13 Jbeta. Assay: immunoSEQ multiplex PCR; the TCRdb copy retains only in-frame clones and omits some. This sample yields about 150,000 clones, of which approximately 60% are seen a single time; 7% to 8.5% belongs to the top ten. Study-wide findings and caveats: While the bulk of TCR sequences proved rare, some public TCRs turned up in many donors. An analysis was carried out later, and it reportedly showed fewer N-insertions in an Asian-associated ancestry cluster than the approximately 670-donor mean. The study carried out a later analysis of TCR beta sequences. It associated 15,000 to 20,000 of them with specific HLA alleles at a false discovery rate of 0.05.

This clone has more than one count but fewer than ten. The antigen remains unidentified. V lost 5 bases, J lost 6 bases, and 17 bases lay in between. CDR1 SGHVS and CDR2 FNYEAQ come from the germline V gene. The length of the CDR3 is 14 residues. Material for sequencing was PBMCs. The TCR sequence derives from a woman aged 55-70 years in good health and CMV-seropositive. The rearrangement joins TRBV7-6 to TRBJ2-7; maybe TRBD1 (6 bases). The CDR3 DNA reads as TGTGCCAGCAGCCCCCGCCGGGACATCTCCGAGCAGTACTTC. Translating it yields CASSPRRDISEQYF. Using reference TRBV7-6 and TRBJ2-7 for the parts outside the CDR3, the full variable domain is GAGVSQSPRYKVTKRGQDVALRCDPISGHVSLYWYRQALGQGPEFLTYFNYEAQQDKSGLPNDRFSAERPEGSISTLTIQRTEQRDSAMYRCASSPRRDISEQYFGPGTRLTVT.